Below, 15 T cell receptor beta chains from the same sample are listed, as sequenced in a study of breast tumors, draining lymph nodes, adjacent tissues. In TCRdb, the multiplex PCR reads were re-called with MiXCR into one record per CDR3 protein. The table records about 200,000 distinct CDR3 sequences, 31% of them present only once. Axillary draining lymph nodes of breast cancer patients supplied the node samples. What was sequenced was axillary lymph node tissue. The receptors come from a female donor with breast cancer. Some clones in this sample may be carry-over from other donors' samples.

Only a few counts were recorded for this clonotype. J is TRBJ1-1 and V is TRBV2; perhaps TRBD1 as D (6 bases). Looked up from germline, CDR1 is SNHLY and CDR2 is FYNNEI. The V end was cut by 6 bases, the J end by 1 base, with 18 bases between. This CDR3 comprises 16 residues. The CDR3 loop reads CASRAPVGAGNTEAFF. DNA for the CDR3: TGTGCCAGCAGGGCACCTGTGGGGGCGGGGAACACTGAAGCTTTCTTT.

This clonotype was counted at least ten times. A junction end diverges from the germline sequence, so it may reflect a read error. J is TRBJ1-2 and V is TRBV7-8, with D perhaps TRBD1 (5 bases). The CDR3 is 15 residues long. The germline CDR1 and CDR2 sequences are SGHVS and FQNEAQ. The CDR3 bases are TGTGCCAGCAGCTTAGCAGTAGGGGAGAACTATGGCTACCCCTTC. This sequence encodes CASSLAVGENYGYPF.

This clonotype was seen repeatedly, ten times or more. The chain employs TRBV5-1 and TRBJ1-2; 9 bases line up with TRBD1. V dropped 2 bases and J dropped 0; count of bases not matched to a gene: 5. The germline gives CDR1 SGHRS, CDR2 YFSETQ. The CDR3 spans 16 residues. In DNA, the CDR3 is TGCGCCAGCAGCTTCTCGACAGGGGGAGCTAACTATGGCTACACCTTC. Protein product: CASSFSTGGANYGYTF.

In this sample, this clonotype turned up many times. V is TRBV11-2 and J is TRBJ2-7; D remains unclear. The CDR3 loop spans 15 amino acids. Germline V gene data show CDR1 as SGHAT and CDR2 as FQNNGV. Trimming left V 0 bases short and J 0 bases short, with 9 bases between. Here the CDR3 reads CASSLDGQISYEQYF. The DNA for the CDR3 is TGTGCCAGCAGCTTAGACGGCCAGATCTCCTACGAGCAGTACTTC.

The chain recombines TRBV2 with TRBJ1-2, with TRBD1 identical over 9 bases. Germline V gives CDR1 SNHLY, CDR2 FYNNEI. This CDR3 is built from 12 residues. CDR3 loop: CARRTGDYGYTF. CDR3 nucleotides: TGTGCTAGAAGGACAGGGGACTATGGCTACACCTTC.

The V gene is TRBV5-1, the J gene TRBJ1-1, with 7 bases fitting TRBD1. V trimming: 2 bases; J trimming: 0 bases; junction bases outside the gene matches: 4. This CDR3 is built from 15 residues. Germline V gene lookup returns CDR1 SGHRS and CDR2 YFSETQ. Here the CDR3 DNA reads TGCGCCAGCAGCTTATCCGGGACAGTGAACACTGAAGCTTTCTTT. Its protein is CASSLSGTVNTEAFF.

The gene calls are TRBV7-3 and TRBJ2-6; 9 positions match TRBD1. The CDR3 is 16 residues long. Germline CDR1 SGHTA, CDR2 FQGTGA. Germline trimming cut 5 bases from V and 2 bases from J; bases unmatched to any gene: 4. CDR3 in amino acids: CASSPGQGTGANVLTF. The CDR3 region has the DNA TGTGCCAGCAGCCCGGGACAGGGAACTGGGGCCAACGTCCTGACTTTC.

This clonotype came up many times. The chain employs TRBV5-4 and TRBJ2-5; possibly TRBD1 or TRBD2 for D (5 bases each). Germline CDR1 and CDR2: SGHNT and YYREEE (reference sequence). V lost 5 bases and J 1 base, leaving 9 bases between the germline ends. The CDR3 consists of 13 residues. CDR3 coding DNA: TGTGCCAGCAGACGGGACCTCCAAGAGACCCAGTACTTC. This encodes CASRRDLQETQYF.

This clonotype has ten or more counts. The chain is built from TRBV10-3 and TRBJ1-2, with D perhaps TRBD1 (5 bases). The V end lost 6 bases, the J end lost 8 bases, and 13 bases lay between the germline ends. Per the germline V gene, CDR1 is ENHRY and CDR2 is SYGVKD. This CDR3 comprises 12 residues. CDR3 amino acids: CAIRPPGRGYTF. DNA of the CDR3: TGTGCCATCAGGCCCCCGGGACGCGGCTACACCTTC.

The sample holds many counts of this clonotype. The chain recombines TRBV30 with TRBJ1-4; a possible D gene is TRBD1 (5 bases). The germline V gene has CDR1 GTSNPN and CDR2 SVGIG (reference sequence). CDR3 length equals 14 residues. Trimming took off 7 bases at V and 6 bases at J, with 18 bases between the two ends. In DNA, the CDR3 is TGTGCCTTGACGGGGGGGAGGGACGATGAAAAACTGTTTTTT. Protein: CALTGGRDDEKLFF.

The chain has TRBV12-3 or TRBV12-4 and TRBJ2-6; TRBD1 might be the D (6 bases). The CDR3 is made up of 14 amino acids. V dropped 10 bases and J dropped 2 bases, with 12 bases sitting between them. The CDR3 sequence is CATTGNTGANVLTF. As DNA, the CDR3 is TGTGCCACTACAGGGAACACTGGGGCCAACGTCCTGACTTTC.

This clonotype was recorded at least ten times. DNA for the CDR3: TGTGCCAGTAGTTATGGGGGACAGGGCCCCACCGGGGAGCTGTTTTTT. Protein: CASSYGGQGPTGELFF. V usage is TRBV19 and J usage is TRBJ2-2, with 9 bases identical to TRBD1. The CDR3 length is 16 residues. Germline trimming cut 5 bases from V and 4 bases from J; bases unmatched to any gene: 8. Germline CDR1 is LNHDA and CDR2 is SQIVND (reference sequence).

The chain's CDR3 is CSVGGVDGQFF. CDR3 coding DNA: TGCAGCGTGGGGGGGGTGGATGGGCAGTTCTTC. The chain couples TRBV29-1 to TRBJ2-1, with 7 bases lining up with TRBD2. The germline V gene encodes CDR1 SQVTM and CDR2 ANQGSEA. The CDR3 consists of 11 residues. J gave up 12 bases and V 6 bases, and 8 bases lay outside the gene matches.

The J gene is TRBJ2-3, the V gene TRBV7-2, with D possibly called TRBD1 or TRBD2 (5 bases each). V dropped 1 base and J dropped 6 bases, with 11 bases sitting between them. The CDR3 covers 14 residues. From germline, CDR1 is SGHTA and CDR2 FQGNSA. The CDR3 sequence is CASSLGAGTDTQYF. The CDR3 DNA sequence: TGTGCCAGCAGCTTAGGGGCAGGGACGGATACGCAGTATTTT.

Many counts were recorded for this clonotype. The chain links TRBV20-1 to TRBJ2-1; D uncertain. CDR1 is DFQATT, CDR2 SNEGSKA, per germline (reference sequence). Trimming removed 8 bases from V and 4 bases from J, with 15 bases in between. The CDR3 extends over 13 amino acids. The CDR3 DNA follows: TGCAGTCCCCAGGTTGGTAGTTACAATGAGCAGTTCTTC. This codes for CSPQVGSYNEQFF.